A single sample gave rise to the 17 T cell receptor beta chains below, sequenced in a study of blood T cell repertoires in COVID-19. Assay used: immunoSEQ multiplex PCR; TCRdb lists only in-frame clones, some missing. The data show around 170,000 clones, approximately 79% seen once. The specimen was peripheral blood. The receptors shown here come from an elderly woman with acute or convalescent COVID-19.

The V call is TRBV30, the J call TRBJ1-4, with D possibly matching TRBD1 (5 bases). Germline loops: CDR1 GTSNPN, CDR2 SVGIG (reference sequence). This CDR3 has 13 residues. The ends were cut back, 5 bases at V and 7 bases at J, with 14 bases in the middle. CDR3 region: CAWGGLGGEKLFF. CDR3 DNA: TGTGCCTGGGGGGGTCTGGGAGGTGAAAAACTGTTTTTT.

This clone was picked up one time. The chain uses TRBV7-9 and TRBJ1-3, with D hard to call. The CDR3 length is 14 residues. CDR1 and CDR2 from the germline V gene are SEHNR and FQNEAQ (reference sequence). With 2 bases removed from V and 3 bases from J, the gap between germline ends came to 8 bases. As DNA, the CDR3 is TGTGCCAGCAGCTTAAGAGGGCATGGAAACACCATATATTTT. This translates into CASSLRGHGNTIYF.

The chain employs TRBV2 and TRBJ1-4; no reliable D call. The CDR3 is 15 amino acids. Trimming removed 2 bases at V and 0 bases at J, with 7 bases between. Germline V gene sequence: CDR1 SNHLY, CDR2 FYNNEI. The CDR3 region has the DNA TGTGCCAGCAGTGAAAACGCGGCAACTAATGAAAAACTGTTTTTT. It is translated as CASSENAATNEKLFF.

The V call is TRBV28, the J call TRBJ2-2, with 9 bases aligning to TRBD2. V was pared by 8 bases and J by 1 base, with 5 bases of the junction left unmatched. The germline V gene encodes CDR1 MDHEN and CDR2 SYDVKM. This CDR3 spans 15 amino acids. The CDR3 spells CASEDSGRNTGELFF. The CDR3 nucleotides are TGTGCCAGCGAGGATAGCGGGAGGAACACCGGGGAGCTGTTTTTT.

The chain employs TRBV27 and TRBJ2-7; 8 positions agree with TRBD1. Trimming at V came to 6 bases and at J to 3 bases, leaving 10 bases not matched to a gene. CDR1 is MNHEY, CDR2 SMNVEV, per germline (reference sequence). The CDR3 contains 15 residues. The CDR3 nucleotides read TGTGCCAGCAGCCACTCCGGGACAGGATTCTACGAGCAGTACTTC. This codes for CASSHSGTGFYEQYF.

The rearrangement links TRBV6-7 to TRBJ1-1, with unresolved D. TRBV6-7 is an ORF, and what it does is uncertain. CDR3 length: 17 residues. V was shortened by 5 bases and J by 1 base, with 20 bases between the two germline ends. CDR3 region: CASSPSPGTLQNTEAFF. CDR3 DNA sequence: TGTGCCAGCAGTCCGTCACCGGGAACCCTCCAGAACACTGAAGCTTTCTTT.

The chain combines TRBV7-9 with TRBJ1-4; D is unresolved. Trimming stripped 5 bases from V and 0 bases from J, with 10 bases between. The CDR3 is 15 residues long. Germline loops: CDR1 SEHNR, CDR2 FQNEAQ (reference sequence). CDR3 in DNA: TGTGCCAGCAGCGGACTAGTTGCAACTAATGAAAAACTGTTTTTT. Translation gives CASSGLVATNEKLFF.

This clone came up once. V is TRBV28 and J is TRBJ2-3; 10 bases are a match to TRBD1. The CDR3 extends over 14 amino acids. The V and J ends lost 6 bases and 8 bases, in that order; junction bases with no gene match: 8. Germline V gene lookup returns CDR1 MDHEN and CDR2 SYDVKM. CDR3 coding DNA: TGTGCCAGCAGCCCGGGGGACAGGGGACCTACGCAGTATTTT. Amino acids: CASSPGDRGPTQYF.

In this sample, this clone turned up a few times. V gene TRBV25-1 combines with J gene TRBJ1-1, with 8 bases lining up with TRBD1. The CDR3 runs to 14 residues. V gave up 3 bases and J gave up 1 base; unmatched junction bases: 1. Germline CDR1 and CDR2: MGHDK and SYGVNS. The CDR3 region is CASSDTGGNTEAFF. The DNA of the CDR3 is TGTGCCAGCAGTGACACAGGGGGGAACACTGAAGCTTTCTTT.

The chain is built from TRBV7-9 and TRBJ1-5; no clear D gene. CDR1 is SEHNR, CDR2 FQNEAQ, per germline (reference sequence). The CDR3 loop spans 15 amino acids. Trimming removed 1 base from V and 0 bases from J, with 7 bases in between. CDR3 bases: TGTGCCAGCAGCTTAGGGCATCTTAGCAATCAGCCCCAGCATTTT. It yields the protein CASSLGHLSNQPQHF.

This clone was observed a single time. V is TRBV10-3 and J is TRBJ1-1, with D possibly being TRBD1 (6 bases). CDR1 is ENHRY, CDR2 SYGVKD, per germline. Trimming stripped 0 bases from V and 7 bases from J, with 12 bases between. The CDR3 extends over 14 amino acids. The CDR3, as DNA: TGTGCCATCAGTGAGTCGACCCGACAGGTTGAAGCTTTCTTT. This gives the protein CAISESTRQVEAFF.

J is TRBJ2-3 and V is TRBV5-1; D is perhaps TRBD1 (6 bases). Germline CDR1 and CDR2: SGHRS and YFSETQ. This CDR3 has 15 amino acids. V lost 4 bases and J lost 2, with 14 bases in between. CDR3 in amino acids: CASSPGHRNTDTQYF. For the CDR3, the DNA is TGCGCCAGCAGCCCGGGACACCGAAACACAGATACGCAGTATTTT.

For the CDR3, the DNA is TGCGCCAGCAGTGTTTCAACGGGGAGCGAGCAGTACTTC. Translation gives CASSVSTGSEQYF. The chain is built from TRBV10-1 and TRBJ2-7, with D maybe TRBD2 (5 bases). Trimming removed 4 bases at V and 6 bases at J, with 13 bases between. The CDR3 contains 13 residues. Germline CDR1 and CDR2: WNHNN and SYGVQD (reference sequence).

The chain carries TRBV2 and TRBJ2-1; TRBD2 agrees at 10 bases. CDR3 length equals 16 residues. V gave up 2 bases and J gave up 7 bases; unmatched junction bases: 8. Per the germline V gene, CDR1 is SNHLY and CDR2 is FYNNEI. The CDR3 DNA reads as TGTGCCAGCAGTGAATTGTCGGCTAGCGGGAGAAATGAGCAGTTCTTC. Translation gives CASSELSASGRNEQFF.

In this sample, this clone turned up once. The chain combines TRBV5-5 with TRBJ2-5, with 7 bases fitting TRBD2. Germline CDR1 is SGHKS and CDR2 is YYEKEE (reference sequence). The J segment lost 5 bases and the V segment lost 6 bases, leaving 10 bases of the junction unmatched. The CDR3 runs to 14 residues. The CDR3 DNA reads TGTGCCAGCACAATGAGGGAGGGCGGGGAGACCCAGTACTTC. This translates into CASTMREGGETQYF.

This sequence joins TRBV27 and TRBJ2-3; 7 bases fit TRBD2. Germline V lookup: CDR1 MNHEY, CDR2 SMNVEV (reference sequence). The CDR3 extends over 15 amino acids. With 2 bases clipped from V and 5 bases from J, the junction kept 7 bases outside the gene matches. The CDR3: CASSLQAGREDTQYF. The CDR3 bases are TGTGCCAGCAGTTTACAAGCGGGACGTGAAGATACGCAGTATTTT.

The chain links TRBV9 to TRBJ2-1, with D perhaps TRBD2 (6 bases). Germline loops: CDR1 SGDLS, CDR2 YYNGEE. V was trimmed by 4 bases and J by 4 bases, leaving 15 bases between them. This CDR3 spans 15 amino acids. The CDR3, as DNA: TGTGCCAGCAGCTTTGGTGGGAGGCTTTACAATGAGCAGTTCTTC. Protein sequence: CASSFGGRLYNEQFF.